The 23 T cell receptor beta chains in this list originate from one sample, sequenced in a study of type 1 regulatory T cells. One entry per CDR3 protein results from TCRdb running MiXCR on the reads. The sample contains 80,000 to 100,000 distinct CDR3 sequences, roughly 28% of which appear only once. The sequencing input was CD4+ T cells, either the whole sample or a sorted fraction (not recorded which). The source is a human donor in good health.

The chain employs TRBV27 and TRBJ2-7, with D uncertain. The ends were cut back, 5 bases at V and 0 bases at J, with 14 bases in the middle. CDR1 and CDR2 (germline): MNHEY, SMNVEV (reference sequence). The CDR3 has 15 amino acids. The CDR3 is CASSLRHGYSYEQYF. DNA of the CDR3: TGTGCCAGCAGTCTTCGTCACGGGTACTCCTACGAGCAGTACTTC.

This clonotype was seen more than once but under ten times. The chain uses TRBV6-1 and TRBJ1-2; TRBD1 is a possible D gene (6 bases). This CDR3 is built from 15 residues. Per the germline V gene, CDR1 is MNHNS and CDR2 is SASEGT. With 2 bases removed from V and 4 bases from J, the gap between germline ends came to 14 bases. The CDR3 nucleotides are TGTGCCAGCAGTGAAACGGAGGGGGGTGGCTATGGCTACACCTTC. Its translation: CASSETEGGGYGYTF.

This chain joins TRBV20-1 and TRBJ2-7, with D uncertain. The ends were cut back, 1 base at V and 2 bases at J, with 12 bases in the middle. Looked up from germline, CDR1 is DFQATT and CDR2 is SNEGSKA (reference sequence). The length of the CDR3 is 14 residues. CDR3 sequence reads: CSARVPDGTYEQYF. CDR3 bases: TGCAGTGCTAGAGTCCCGGACGGAACCTACGAGCAGTACTTC.

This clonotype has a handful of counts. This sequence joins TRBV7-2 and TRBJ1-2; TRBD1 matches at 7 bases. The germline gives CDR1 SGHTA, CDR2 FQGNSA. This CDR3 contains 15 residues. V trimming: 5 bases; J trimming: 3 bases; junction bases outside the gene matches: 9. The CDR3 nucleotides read TGTGCCAGCAGCCCATCCGGGACAGCCTACTATGGCTACACCTTC. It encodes CASSPSGTAYYGYTF.

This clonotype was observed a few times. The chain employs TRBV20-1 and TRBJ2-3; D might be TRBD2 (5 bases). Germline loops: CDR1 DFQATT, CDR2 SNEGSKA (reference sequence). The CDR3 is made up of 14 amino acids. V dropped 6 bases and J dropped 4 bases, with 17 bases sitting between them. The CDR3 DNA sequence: TGCAGTGCCCCCTCAGCGGACGGTCCAGATACGCAGTATTTT. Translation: CSAPSADGPDTQYF.

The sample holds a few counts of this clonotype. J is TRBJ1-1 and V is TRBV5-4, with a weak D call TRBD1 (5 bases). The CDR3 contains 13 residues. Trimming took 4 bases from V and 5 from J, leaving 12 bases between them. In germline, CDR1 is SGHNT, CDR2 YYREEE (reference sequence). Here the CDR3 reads CASSLTGGTEAFF. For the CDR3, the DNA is TGTGCCAGCAGCCTAACGGGGGGGACTGAAGCTTTCTTT.

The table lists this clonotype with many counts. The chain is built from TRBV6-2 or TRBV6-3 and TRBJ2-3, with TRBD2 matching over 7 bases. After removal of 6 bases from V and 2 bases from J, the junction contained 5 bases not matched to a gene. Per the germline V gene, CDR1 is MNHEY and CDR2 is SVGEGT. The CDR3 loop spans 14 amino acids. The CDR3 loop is CASRRLAVTDTQYF. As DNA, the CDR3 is TGTGCCAGCAGGCGCCTAGCGGTCACAGATACGCAGTATTTT.

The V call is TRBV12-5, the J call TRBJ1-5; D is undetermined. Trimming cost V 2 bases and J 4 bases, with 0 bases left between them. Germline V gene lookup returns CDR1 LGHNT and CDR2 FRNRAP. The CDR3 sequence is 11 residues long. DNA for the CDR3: TGTGCTAGTGGTTTGAATCAGCCCCAGCATTTT. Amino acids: CASGLNQPQHF.

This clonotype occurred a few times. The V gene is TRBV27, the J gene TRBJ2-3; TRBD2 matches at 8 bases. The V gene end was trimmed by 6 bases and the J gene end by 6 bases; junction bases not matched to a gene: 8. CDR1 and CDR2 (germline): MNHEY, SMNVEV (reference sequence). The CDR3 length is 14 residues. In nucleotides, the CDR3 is TGTGCCAGCAGCAGGACTAGCACAGGTGATACGCAGTATTTT. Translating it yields CASSRTSTGDTQYF.

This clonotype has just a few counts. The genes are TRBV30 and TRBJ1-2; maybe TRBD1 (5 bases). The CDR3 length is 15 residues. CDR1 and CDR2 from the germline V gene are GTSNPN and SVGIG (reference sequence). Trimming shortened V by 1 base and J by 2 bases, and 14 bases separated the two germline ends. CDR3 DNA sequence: TGTGCCTGGAGTGAGAGAGCAGGGACCAACTATGGCTACACCTTC. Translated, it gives CAWSERAGTNYGYTF.

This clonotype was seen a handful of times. For the CDR3, the DNA is TGTGCCAGCAGCAAAATAGCGGGAGCCCCAGATACGCAGTATTTT. Translated, it gives CASSKIAGAPDTQYF. V is TRBV11-3 and J is TRBJ2-3; 9 bases are a match to TRBD2. Trimming removed 5 bases from V and 4 bases from J; junction bases left unmatched: 7. Looked up from germline, CDR1 is SGHNT and CDR2 is YENEEA. This CDR3 spans 15 amino acids.

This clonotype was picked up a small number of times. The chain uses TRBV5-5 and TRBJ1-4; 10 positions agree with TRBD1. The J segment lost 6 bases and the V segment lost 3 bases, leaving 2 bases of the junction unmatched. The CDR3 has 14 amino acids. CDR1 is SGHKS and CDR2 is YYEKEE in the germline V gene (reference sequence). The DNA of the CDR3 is TGTGCCAGCAGCTACGGGACAGGGGATGAAAAACTGTTTTTT. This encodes CASSYGTGDEKLFF.

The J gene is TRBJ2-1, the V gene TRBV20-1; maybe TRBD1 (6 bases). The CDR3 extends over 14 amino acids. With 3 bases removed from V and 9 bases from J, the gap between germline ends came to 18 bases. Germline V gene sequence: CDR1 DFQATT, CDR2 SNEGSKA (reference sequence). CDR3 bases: TGCAGTGCTAGGGGGGCTAGTGCCTGGACTGAGCAGTTCTTC. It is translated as CSARGASAWTEQFF.

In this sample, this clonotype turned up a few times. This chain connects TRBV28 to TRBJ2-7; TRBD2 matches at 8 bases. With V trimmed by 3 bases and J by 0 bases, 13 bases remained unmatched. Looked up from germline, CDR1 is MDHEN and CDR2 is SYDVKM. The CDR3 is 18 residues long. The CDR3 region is CASSFPSTSGRFSYEQYF. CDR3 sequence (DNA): TGTGCCAGCAGTTTTCCCTCTACTAGCGGACGGTTCTCCTACGAGCAGTACTTC.

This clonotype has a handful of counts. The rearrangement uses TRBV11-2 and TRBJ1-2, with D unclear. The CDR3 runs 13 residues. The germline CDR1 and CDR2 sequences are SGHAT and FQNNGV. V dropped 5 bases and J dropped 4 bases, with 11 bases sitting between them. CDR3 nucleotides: TGTGCCAGCAGCCCGGACGGATTCTATGGCTACACCTTC. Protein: CASSPDGFYGYTF.

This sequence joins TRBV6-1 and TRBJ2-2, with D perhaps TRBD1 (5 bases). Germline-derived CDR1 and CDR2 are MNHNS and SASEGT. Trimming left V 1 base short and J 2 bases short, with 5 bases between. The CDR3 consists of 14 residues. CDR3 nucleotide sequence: TGTGCCAGCAGTGAAGGGGGCAACACCGGGGAGCTGTTTTTT. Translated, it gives CASSEGGNTGELFF.

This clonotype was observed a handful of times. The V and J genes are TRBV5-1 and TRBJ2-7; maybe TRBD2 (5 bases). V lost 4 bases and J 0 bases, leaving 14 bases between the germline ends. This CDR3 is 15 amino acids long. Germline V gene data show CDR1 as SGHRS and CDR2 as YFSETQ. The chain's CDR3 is CASSRGGGSSYEQYF. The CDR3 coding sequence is TGCGCCAGCAGCCGGGGTGGAGGCAGCTCCTACGAGCAGTACTTC.

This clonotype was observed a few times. The CDR3 protein is CASDRAGNSYEQYF. CDR3 nucleotide sequence: TGTGCCAGCGATCGAGCGGGTAACTCCTACGAGCAGTACTTC. The V gene is TRBV6-2 or TRBV6-3, the J gene TRBJ2-7; D perhaps matches TRBD2 (6 bases). Trimming removed 8 bases at V and 0 bases at J, with 14 bases between. The CDR3 is 14 amino acids. The V gene's germline CDR1 is MNHEY and CDR2 SVGEGT.

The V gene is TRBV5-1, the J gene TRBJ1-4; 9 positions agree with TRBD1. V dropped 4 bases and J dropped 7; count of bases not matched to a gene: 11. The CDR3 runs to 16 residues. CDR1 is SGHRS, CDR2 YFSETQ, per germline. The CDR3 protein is CASSPRDREGTEKLFF. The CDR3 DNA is TGCGCCAGCAGCCCCAGGGACAGGGAGGGTACTGAAAAACTGTTTTTT.

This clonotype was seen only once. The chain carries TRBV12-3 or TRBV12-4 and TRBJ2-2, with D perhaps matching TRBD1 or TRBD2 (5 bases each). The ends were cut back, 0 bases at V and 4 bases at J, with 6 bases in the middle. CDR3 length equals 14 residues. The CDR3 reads CASSLAGTTGELFF. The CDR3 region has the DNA TGTGCCAGCAGTTTAGCGGGGACCACCGGGGAGCTGTTTTTT.

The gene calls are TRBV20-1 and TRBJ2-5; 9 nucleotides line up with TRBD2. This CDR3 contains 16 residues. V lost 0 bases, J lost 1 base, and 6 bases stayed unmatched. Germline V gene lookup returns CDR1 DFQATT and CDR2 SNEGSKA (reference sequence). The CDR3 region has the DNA TGCAGTGCTAGAGAGAGGGTAGCGGGAGTCCAAGAGACCCAGTACTTC. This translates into CSARERVAGVQETQYF.

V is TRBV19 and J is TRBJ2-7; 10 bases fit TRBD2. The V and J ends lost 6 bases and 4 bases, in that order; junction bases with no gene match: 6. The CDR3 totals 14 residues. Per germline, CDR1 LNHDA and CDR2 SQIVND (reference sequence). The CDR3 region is CASRPGLASYEQYF. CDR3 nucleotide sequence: TGTGCCAGTAGGCCGGGACTAGCGAGTTACGAGCAGTACTTC.

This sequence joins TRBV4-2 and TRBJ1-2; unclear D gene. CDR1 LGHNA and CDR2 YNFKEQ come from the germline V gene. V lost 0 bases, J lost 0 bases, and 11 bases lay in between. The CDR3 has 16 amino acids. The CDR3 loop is CASSQERAGPNYGYTF. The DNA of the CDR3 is TGTGCCAGCAGCCAAGAACGTGCAGGTCCTAACTATGGCTACACCTTC.